This T cell receptor (beta chain) was documented in a study of beta chain features in type 1 diabetes. Study conclusions and caveats: A potential influence of HLA type upon TCRB rearrangement remained unresolved herein. TCRB CDR3s from Type 1 diabetes patients were moderately but significantly shorter in all four CD4+ subsets.

This clone turned up a few times. Its specificity is unknown. The CDR3 runs 14 residues. Trimming cost V 1 base and J 0 bases, with 6 bases left between them. Germline CDR1 GTSNPN, CDR2 SVGIG (reference sequence). Expressed TCRB transcripts were sequenced, since all the RNA that had been isolated was reverse transcribed. Average reads for naive, central memory and regulatory T cell samples were roughly 3.4 million. TCRdb's table, derived via immunoSEQ multiplex PCR, lists solely in-frame clones and lacks some. Found here are 310,000 or so clones, 15% of them singletons; the top ten hold 0.015% to 0.017%. It was via CD45RO/CCR7/CD25/CD127/CD95/CD27 that CD4+ naive, central memory, regulatory and stem cell-like memory cells were sorted. Every sorted population was more than 95% pure.

The TCR originated in a man between 18 and 29 years old with type 1 diabetes. The chain carries TRBV30 and TRBJ2-2; D ambiguous. The sequenced sample was naive CD4+ T cells from blood. The chain's CDR3 is CAWSGQTNTGELFF. The CDR3 DNA reads as TGTGCCTGGAGTGGGCAGACGAACACCGGGGAGCTGTTTTTT.